The next 18 T cell receptor beta chains were all read from a single sample in a study of blood T cell repertoires in COVID-19. The protocol was immunoSEQ multiplex PCR, while the TCRdb copy is restricted to in-frame clones and leaves out a portion. In the table there are about 250,000 clones, around 84% of which are singletons. Source material: PBMCs or T cells enriched from blood (not recorded which). The receptors originated from a man between 35 and 55 years old who had recovered from COVID-19.

The chain links TRBV7-8 to TRBJ1-2, with 12 bases fitting TRBD1. The CDR3 covers 16 residues. The junction had 6 bases not matched to a gene; V was cut back by 3 bases and J by 4 bases. From germline, CDR1 is SGHVS and CDR2 FQNEAQ. This CDR3 reads CASSLGTGGAVYGYTF. The CDR3 DNA sequence: TGTGCCAGCAGCTTGGGGACAGGGGGCGCTGTCTATGGCTACACCTTC.

This clone has only a few counts. The chain has TRBV10-3 and TRBJ1-2; TRBD1 aligns across 7 bases. The CDR3 extends over 15 amino acids. CDR1 ENHRY and CDR2 SYGVKD come from the germline V gene. V shed 5 bases, J shed 0 bases, and the junction held 6 bases outside the gene matches. CDR3 in DNA: TGTGCCATCAGTACAGGGGAAGGCACTAACTATGGCTACACCTTC. As protein: CAISTGEGTNYGYTF.

This clone was detected a few times. The gene calls are TRBV7-2 and TRBJ1-2; TRBD1 aligns across 10 bases. In germline, CDR1 is SGHTA, CDR2 FQGNSA. CDR3 length equals 13 residues. With V trimmed by 5 bases and J by 7 bases, 4 bases remained unmatched. CDR3 protein: CASSQGQGIGYTF. CDR3 in DNA: TGTGCCAGCAGCCAGGGACAGGGGATTGGCTACACCTTC.

The chain employs TRBV29-1 and TRBJ2-2; 7 nucleotides align to TRBD1. Per germline, CDR1 SQVTM and CDR2 ANQGSEA. V shed 7 bases, J shed 3 bases, and the junction held 5 bases outside the gene matches. CDR3 length: 13 amino acids. The CDR3 is CSAPDRDTGELFF. For the CDR3, the DNA is TGCAGCGCCCCTGACAGGGACACCGGGGAGCTGTTTTTT.

The sample holds a few counts of this clone. This rearrangement joins TRBV19 to TRBJ1-2; D might be TRBD1 (6 bases). This CDR3 is 14 amino acids long. V was trimmed by 6 bases and J by 7 bases, leaving 18 bases between them. From germline, CDR1 is LNHDA and CDR2 SQIVND (reference sequence). The CDR3 is CASSLSGEVGGYTF. Written as DNA, the CDR3 is TGTGCCAGTAGCCTTTCAGGGGAAGTTGGTGGCTACACCTTC.

The chain has TRBV7-9 and TRBJ2-7, with a tentative D call TRBD2 (5 bases). Deletions cut 3 bases from V and 3 bases from J, with 18 bases between. Germline loops: CDR1 SEHNR, CDR2 FQNEAQ (reference sequence). The CDR3 loop spans 16 amino acids. CDR3 region: CASSFVEGPAVYEQYF. CDR3 DNA sequence: TGTGCCAGCAGCTTCGTCGAGGGCCCTGCGGTCTACGAGCAGTACTTC.

The rearrangement uses TRBV28 and TRBJ1-3; TRBD1 aligns across 9 bases. This CDR3 has 13 residues. Trimming took 4 bases from V and 8 from J; bases not matched to a gene: 3. CDR1 and CDR2 (germline): MDHEN, SYDVKM. The CDR3 coding sequence is TGTGCCAGCAGTTCGGGACAGGGTGACACCATATATTTT. Protein sequence: CASSSGQGDTIYF. Looking up the rest from reference TRBV28 and TRBJ1-3 gives the full variable domain: DVKVTQSSRYLVKRTGEKVFLECVQDMDHENMFWYRQDPGLGLRLIYFSYDVKMKEKGDIPEGYSVSREKKERFSLILESASTNQTSMYLCASSSGQGDTIYFGEGSWLTVV.

This clone was picked up one time. The chain joins TRBV5-1 to TRBJ1-2; no clear D gene. V was clipped by 0 bases and J by 2 bases, with 14 bases between them. The CDR3 consists of 16 residues. CDR1 is SGHRS, CDR2 YFSETQ, per germline. CDR3 in amino acids: CASSLGAGDINYGYTF. CDR3 nucleotide sequence: TGCGCCAGCAGCTTGGGAGCGGGAGATATAAACTATGGCTACACCTTC.

This clone is judged medium-sized. The V and J genes are TRBV27 and TRBJ1-1; D remains ambiguous. CDR1 is MNHEY and CDR2 is SMNVEV in the germline V gene (reference sequence). V gave up 2 bases and J gave up 5 bases, with 9 bases separating them. The CDR3 runs to 13 residues. The CDR3 region is CASSLGVATEAFF. For the CDR3, the DNA is TGTGCCAGCAGTTTAGGAGTAGCGACTGAAGCTTTCTTT.

The V gene is TRBV28, the J gene TRBJ1-2; D call uncertain. Germline V gene lookup returns CDR1 MDHEN and CDR2 SYDVKM. The CDR3 covers 12 residues. V lost 11 bases, J lost 8 bases, and 18 bases lay in between. CDR3 amino acids: CACQQSTGGYTF. For the CDR3, the DNA is TGTGCCTGTCAACAGTCGACGGGGGGCTACACCTTC.

The rearrangement joins TRBV2 to TRBJ2-1, with D perhaps TRBD2 (6 bases). Trimming pared 4 bases from V and 0 bases from J, leaving 10 bases between. The CDR3 is 15 residues long. The germline V gene encodes CDR1 SNHLY and CDR2 FYNNEI. The CDR3 loop is CASSGDWSSYNEQFF. Here the CDR3 DNA reads TGTGCCAGCAGTGGGGACTGGAGCTCCTACAATGAGCAGTTCTTC.

V usage is TRBV7-3 and J usage is TRBJ2-2; 9 positions match TRBD1. Germline assignment: CDR1 SGHTA and CDR2 FQGTGA. The CDR3 has 16 residues. The junction had 8 bases not matched to a gene; V was cut back by 5 bases and J by 4 bases. The CDR3 loop is CASSPQGQGATGELFF. The CDR3 coding sequence is TGTGCCAGCAGCCCCCAGGGACAGGGAGCCACCGGGGAGCTGTTTTTT.

The chain recombines TRBV19 with TRBJ2-7; 7 bases align to TRBD2. The junction had 8 bases not matched to a gene; V was cut back by 3 bases and J by 3 bases. Germline V gene sequence: CDR1 LNHDA, CDR2 SQIVND (reference sequence). This CDR3 contains 15 residues. CDR3 protein: CASSIGVSSGYEQYF. The CDR3 DNA is TGTGCCAGTAGTATCGGAGTTTCTAGCGGCTACGAGCAGTACTTC.

This sequence joins TRBV11-2 and TRBJ2-7; no reliable D call. Germline CDR1 is SGHAT and CDR2 is FQNNGV. This CDR3 comprises 13 residues. V was trimmed by 5 bases and J by 2 bases, leaving 10 bases between them. CDR3 bases: TGTGCCAGCAGCCCCGGTCTCACCTACGAGCAGTACTTC. Amino acid sequence: CASSPGLTYEQYF.

This chain uses TRBV28 with TRBJ1-1; TRBD1 matches 7 bases. This CDR3 spans 12 amino acids. Germline trimming cut 6 bases from V and 11 bases from J; bases unmatched to any gene: 9. CDR1 and CDR2 (germline): MDHEN, SYDVKM. This CDR3 reads CASSEGAWDAFF. CDR3 DNA: TGTGCCAGCAGCGAGGGGGCATGGGATGCTTTCTTT.

The rearrangement uses TRBV7-2 and TRBJ2-5; weak D call: TRBD1 (5 bases). Trimming left V 5 bases short and J 5 bases short, with 15 bases between. The CDR3 contains 14 residues. Germline CDR1 SGHTA, CDR2 FQGNSA. Here the CDR3 DNA reads TGTGCCAGCAGCCCTCTCAGGGTCGGGGAGACCCAGTACTTC. Translating gives CASSPLRVGETQYF. Drawing the rest from reference TRBV7-2 and TRBJ2-5, the complete variable domain is GAGVSQSPSNKVTEKGKDVELRCDPISGHTALYWYRQSLGQGLEFLIYFQGNSAPDKSGLPSDRFSAERTGGSVSTLTIQRTQQEDSAVYLCASSPLRVGETQYFGPGTRLLVL.

This clone has a single count. The chain employs TRBV19 and TRBJ1-4; D uncertain. Germline loops: CDR1 LNHDA, CDR2 SQIVND (reference sequence). Trimming took 6 bases from V and 1 from J, leaving 6 bases between them. The CDR3 consists of 13 residues. In nucleotides, the CDR3 is TGTGCCAGTAGCCCCCTAACTAATGAAAAACTGTTTTTT. Residues: CASSPLTNEKLFF.

The V and J genes are TRBV19 and TRBJ1-4; 8 bases are a match to TRBD1. The V and J ends lost 5 bases and 7 bases, in that order; junction bases with no gene match: 9. CDR1 is LNHDA, CDR2 SQIVND, per germline (reference sequence). The CDR3 is 15 amino acids. DNA of the CDR3: TGTGCCAGTAGTCCAAGCCGGGACAGGCTTGAAAAACTGTTTTTT. Translation: CASSPSRDRLEKLFF.